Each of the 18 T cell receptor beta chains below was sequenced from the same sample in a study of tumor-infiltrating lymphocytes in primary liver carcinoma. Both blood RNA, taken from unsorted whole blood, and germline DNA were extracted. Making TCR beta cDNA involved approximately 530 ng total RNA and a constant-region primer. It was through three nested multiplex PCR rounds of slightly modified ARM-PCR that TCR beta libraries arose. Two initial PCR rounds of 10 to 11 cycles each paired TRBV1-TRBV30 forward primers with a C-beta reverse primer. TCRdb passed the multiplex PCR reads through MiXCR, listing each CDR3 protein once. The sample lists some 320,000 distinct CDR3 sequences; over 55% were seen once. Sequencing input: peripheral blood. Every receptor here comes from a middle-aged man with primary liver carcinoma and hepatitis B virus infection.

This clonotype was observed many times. CDR3 residues: CASSEGIAGGTDTQYF. The CDR3 coding sequence is TGCGCCAGCAGTGAGGGGATAGCGGGAGGCACAGATACGCAGTATTTT. This chain links TRBV10-1 with TRBJ2-3; 9 positions match TRBD2. In germline, CDR1 is WNHNN, CDR2 SYGVQD (reference sequence). The J segment lost 1 base and the V segment lost 2 bases, leaving 4 bases of the junction unmatched. The CDR3 is 16 amino acids.

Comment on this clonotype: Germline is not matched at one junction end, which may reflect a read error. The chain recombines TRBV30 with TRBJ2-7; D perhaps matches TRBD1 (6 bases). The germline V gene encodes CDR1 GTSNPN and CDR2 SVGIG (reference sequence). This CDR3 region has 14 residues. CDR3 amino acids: CAWCVRRGPYEQYF. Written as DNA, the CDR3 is TGTGCCTGGTGTGTACGCAGGGGCCCCTACGAGCAGTACTTC.

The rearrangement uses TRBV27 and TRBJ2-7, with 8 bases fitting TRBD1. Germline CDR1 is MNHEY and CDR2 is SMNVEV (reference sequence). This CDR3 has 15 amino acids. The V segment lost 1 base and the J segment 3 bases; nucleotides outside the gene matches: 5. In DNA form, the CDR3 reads TGTGCCAGCAGTTTATACGGACAGGGCATCTACGAGCAGTACTTC. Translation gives CASSLYGQGIYEQYF.

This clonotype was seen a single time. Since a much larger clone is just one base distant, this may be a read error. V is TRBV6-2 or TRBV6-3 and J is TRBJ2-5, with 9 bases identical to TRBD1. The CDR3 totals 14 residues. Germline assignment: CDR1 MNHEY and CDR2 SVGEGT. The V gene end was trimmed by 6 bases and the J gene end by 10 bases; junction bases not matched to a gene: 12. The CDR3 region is CASSLGQGTRIQYF. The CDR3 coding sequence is TGTGCCAGCAGCTTAGGACAGGGGACAAGGATCCAGTACTTC.

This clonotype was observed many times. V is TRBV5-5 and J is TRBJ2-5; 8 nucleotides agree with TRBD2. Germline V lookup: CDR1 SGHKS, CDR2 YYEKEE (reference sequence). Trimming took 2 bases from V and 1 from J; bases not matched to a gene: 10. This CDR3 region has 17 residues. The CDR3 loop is CASSLGTGAGGQETQYF. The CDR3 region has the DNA TGTGCCAGCAGCTTAGGCACGGGGGCGGGGGGCCAAGAGACCCAGTACTTC.

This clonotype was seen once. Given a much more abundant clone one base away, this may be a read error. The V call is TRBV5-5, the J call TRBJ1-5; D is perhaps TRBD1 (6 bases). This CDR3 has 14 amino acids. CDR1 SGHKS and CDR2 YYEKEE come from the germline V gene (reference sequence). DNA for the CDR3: TGTGCCAGCAGCAGCGGGGGGGCAGGTCAGCCCCACCATTTT. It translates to CASSSGGAGQPHHF.

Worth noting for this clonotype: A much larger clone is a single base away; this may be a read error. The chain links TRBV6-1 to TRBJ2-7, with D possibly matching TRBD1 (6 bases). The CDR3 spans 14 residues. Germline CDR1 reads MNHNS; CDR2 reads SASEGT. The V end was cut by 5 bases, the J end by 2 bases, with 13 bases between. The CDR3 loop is CASSSWTAPYEQYF. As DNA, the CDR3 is TGTGCCAGCAGTTCTTGGACAGCCCCCTACGAGCAGTACTTC.

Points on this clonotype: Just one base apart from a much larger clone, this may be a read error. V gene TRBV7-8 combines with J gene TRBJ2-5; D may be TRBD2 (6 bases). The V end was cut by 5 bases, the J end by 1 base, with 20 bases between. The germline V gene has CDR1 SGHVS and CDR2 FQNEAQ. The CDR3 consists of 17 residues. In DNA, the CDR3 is TGTGCCAGCAGCCCCCTATCTAGCGAGAGGGGCCAAGAGACCCAGTACTTC. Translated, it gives CASSPLSSERGQETQYF.

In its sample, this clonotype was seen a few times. The chain's CDR3 is CASSFPGTVDGYTF. The CDR3 DNA reads TGCGCCAGCAGCTTCCCCGGGACGGTGGATGGCTACACCTTC. The chain is built from TRBV5-1 and TRBJ1-2, with D perhaps matching TRBD1 (5 bases). The CDR3 consists of 14 residues. Trimming stripped 2 bases from V and 6 bases from J, with 14 bases between. Germline-derived CDR1 and CDR2 are SGHRS and YFSETQ.

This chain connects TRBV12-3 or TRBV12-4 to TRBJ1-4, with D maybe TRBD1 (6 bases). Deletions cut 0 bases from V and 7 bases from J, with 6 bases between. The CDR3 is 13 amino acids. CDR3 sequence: CASSLAGAEKLFF. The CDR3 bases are TGTGCCAGCAGTTTAGCGGGGGCTGAAAAACTGTTTTTT.

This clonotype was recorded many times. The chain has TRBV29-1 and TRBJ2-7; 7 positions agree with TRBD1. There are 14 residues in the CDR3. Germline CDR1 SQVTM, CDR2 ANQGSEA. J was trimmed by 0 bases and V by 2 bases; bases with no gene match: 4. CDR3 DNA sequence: TGCAGCGTTGAATCACAGGGGAGCTCCTACGAGCAGTACTTC. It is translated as CSVESQGSSYEQYF.

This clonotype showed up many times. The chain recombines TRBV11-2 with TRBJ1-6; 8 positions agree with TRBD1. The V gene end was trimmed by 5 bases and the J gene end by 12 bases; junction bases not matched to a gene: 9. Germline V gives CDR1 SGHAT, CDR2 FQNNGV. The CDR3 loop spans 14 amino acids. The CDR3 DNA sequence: TGTGCCAGCAGCACCGGGACAGGACGAGGACCCCTCCACTTT. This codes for CASSTGTGRGPLHF.

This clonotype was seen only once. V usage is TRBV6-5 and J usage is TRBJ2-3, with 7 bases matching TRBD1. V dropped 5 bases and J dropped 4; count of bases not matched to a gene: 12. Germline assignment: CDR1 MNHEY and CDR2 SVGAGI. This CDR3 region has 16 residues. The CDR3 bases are TGTGCCAGCAGTCGAACTAACGGGACAGAGTCAGATACGCAGTATTTT. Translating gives CASSRTNGTESDTQYF.

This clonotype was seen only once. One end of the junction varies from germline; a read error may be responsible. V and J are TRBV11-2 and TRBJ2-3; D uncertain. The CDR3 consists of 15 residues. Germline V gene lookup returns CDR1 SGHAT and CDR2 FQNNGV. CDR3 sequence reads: CASCLDRPGTDTQYF. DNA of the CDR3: TGTGCCAGCTGCTTAGACCGTCCCGGGACAGATACGCAGTATTTT.

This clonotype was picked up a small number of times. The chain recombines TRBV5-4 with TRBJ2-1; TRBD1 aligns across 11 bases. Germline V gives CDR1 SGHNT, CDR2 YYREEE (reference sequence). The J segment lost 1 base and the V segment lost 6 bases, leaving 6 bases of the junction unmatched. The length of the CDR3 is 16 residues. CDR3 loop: CASIGQGAFSYNEQFF. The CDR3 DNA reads TGTGCCAGCATCGGACAGGGGGCCTTTTCCTACAATGAGCAGTTCTTC.

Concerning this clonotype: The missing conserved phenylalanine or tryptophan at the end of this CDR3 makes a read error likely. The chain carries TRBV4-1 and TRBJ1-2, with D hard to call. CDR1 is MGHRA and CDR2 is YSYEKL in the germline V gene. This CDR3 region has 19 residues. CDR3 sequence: CANSQVLSFGRRTNYGYTS. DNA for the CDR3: TGCGCCAACAGCCAAGTATTATCGTTTGGTCGGAGGACTAACTATGGCTACACCTCC.

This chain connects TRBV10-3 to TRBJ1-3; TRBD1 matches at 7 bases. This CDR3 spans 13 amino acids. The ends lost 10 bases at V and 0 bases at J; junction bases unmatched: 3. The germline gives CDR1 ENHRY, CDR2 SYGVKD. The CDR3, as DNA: TGTGCCACCAGGGGGGACTCTGGAAACACCATATATTTT. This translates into CATRGDSGNTIYF.

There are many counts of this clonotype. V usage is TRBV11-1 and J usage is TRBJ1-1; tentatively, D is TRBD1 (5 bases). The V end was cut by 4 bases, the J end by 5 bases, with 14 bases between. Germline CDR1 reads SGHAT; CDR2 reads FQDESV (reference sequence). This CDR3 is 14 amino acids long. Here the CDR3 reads CASSSKAGGTEAFF. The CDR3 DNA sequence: TGTGCCAGCAGCTCAAAAGCTGGGGGTACTGAAGCTTTCTTT.